This TCR beta chain was sequenced for a study of CD8 T cells in ankylosing spondylitis. Concerning this clonotype: Antigen unknown.

Study outcomes and limitations: Disease-linked clones displayed a CD8+ phenotype and appeared relatively rarely in peripheral blood. Reportedly, matched ankylosing spondylitis synovial fluid was significantly enriched for disease-linked clones. Ankylosing spondylitis blood appeared to be characterized by a TCR beta motif of roughly eight highly homologous variants.

The authors made TCR beta libraries by quantitative 5'-RACE with molecular barcodes. TCRdb independently ran MiXCR on the 5' RACE reads; one entry per CDR3 protein. Counted here are 250,000 or so distinct CDR3 sequences, roughly a quarter occurring once; the ten biggest clones make up over 0.55%. Germline CDR1 is DFQATT and CDR2 is SNEGSKA (reference sequence). The CDR3 consists of 12 residues. V lost 7 bases, J lost 2 bases, and 3 bases stayed unmatched. The sample consisted of blood, either unsorted or a sorted T cell fraction (not recorded which). V is TRBV20-1 and J is TRBJ2-3; TRBD2 agrees at 7 bases. The receptor was isolated from a male donor with ankylosing spondylitis or in good health (not recorded which). CDR3 amino acids: CSGGGNTDTQYF. CDR3 bases: TGCAGTGGGGGGGGTAACACAGATACGCAGTATTTT.